The subject of this entry is one T cell receptor (beta chain). Its antigen is as yet unknown. This entry is derived from a study of Graves' ophthalmopathy and Graves' hyperthyroidism. Notes on the study in general: In blood appeared most of the expanded thyroid clonotypes whose frequency exceeded 0.001.

The TCR beta CDR3 regions underwent amplification from RNA transcripts. First-round RT-PCR used HTBI primers; second-round multiplex PCR followed. TCRdb recomputed calls from the multiplex PCR reads with MiXCR, one row per CDR3 protein. This sample has about 550,000 distinct CDR3 sequences; under 45% occur once, and the top ten carry roughly 4%. The CDR3 runs 13 residues. CDR1 is SGHRS, CDR2 YFSETQ, per germline. The study recruited hyperthyroidism patients aged 18 to 65 who were newly diagnosed, under 2 months' duration. Exclusion covered patients with other autoimmune diseases or uncontrolled infections (as well as pregnancy or lactation).

The TCR originated in an adult man with Graves' hyperthyroidism. Material for sequencing was peripheral blood or thyroid tissue (not recorded which). The chain uses TRBV5-1 and TRBJ2-7; possibly TRBD1 for D (6 bases). The DNA end is a closer match to TRBJ2-1, so the J assignment may be wrong. This chain's CDR3 is CASSIEGVDEQFF. Here the CDR3 DNA reads TGCGCCAGCAGCATCGAGGGGGTCGATGAGCAGTTCTTC.